These T cell receptor beta chains were read from a single sample in a study of CD8 T cells in ankylosing spondylitis. One entry per CDR3 protein, called by TCRdb with MiXCR from the 5' RACE reads. The top ten hold approximately 42% of the sample, which has a few hundred thousand distinct CDR3 sequences, approximately 20% seen once. The sequencing input was blood, either unsorted or a sorted T cell fraction (not recorded which). These TCRs come from a male donor with ankylosing spondylitis. Each CDR3 is given with its conserved first and last residue. The D gene is left open where the match is weak. Clone size is stated in some rows and not others, as once, few, many or a class when expanded.

cdr3_aa,cdr3_nt,clone_size,j_call,d_call,v_call
CASSVAGSNTEAFF,TGTGCCAGCAGCGTAGCTGGCAGCAACACTGAAGCTTTCTTT,NA,TRBJ1-1,NA,TRBV9
CSARGQGAELFF,TGCAGTGCTAGAGGACAGGGTGCCGAGCTGTTTTTT,few,TRBJ2-2,TRBD1,TRBV20-1
CASSYRWREGYEQFF,TGTGCCAGCAGTTACAGGTGGCGGGAGGGCTATGAGCAGTTCTTC,few,TRBJ2-1,TRBD2,TRBV6-2/TRBV6-3
CASSLASGLGTGELFF,TGTGCCAGCAGCTTAGCATCGGGACTTGGAACCGGGGAGCTGTTTTTT,NA,TRBJ2-2,NA,TRBV5-6
CSARDRLVTEAFF,TGCAGTGCTAGAGATCGGTTGGTCACTGAAGCTTTCTTT,few,TRBJ1-1,NA,TRBV20-1
CAISESTAYNEQFF,TGTGCCATCAGTGAGTCGACAGCCTACAATGAGCAGTTCTTC,NA,TRBJ2-1,NA,TRBV10-3
CASSQDLGGPEYF,TGTGCCAGCAGCCAGGACTTGGGGGGTCCGGAGTATTTT,many,TRBJ2-3,NA,TRBV4-2
CASGPGWNTEAFF,TGTGCCAGCGGGCCAGGATGGAACACTGAAGCTTTCTTT,few,TRBJ1-1,NA,TRBV12-3/TRBV12-4
CASSSRDGLYEQYF,TGTGCCAGCAGCTCCCGGGACGGACTGTACGAGCAGTACTTC,NA,TRBJ2-7,NA,TRBV5-4
CASSLVAQETQYF,TGTGCCAGCAGCTTAGTGGCCCAAGAGACCCAGTACTTC,NA,TRBJ2-5,NA,TRBV7-9
CSASRLAGGETQYF,TGCAGTGCTAGCAGGCTAGCGGGAGGAGAGACCCAGTACTTC,few,TRBJ2-5,TRBD2,TRBV20-1
CASSFSGSHEQYF,TGTGCCAGCAGCTTTTCAGGTTCCCACGAGCAGTACTTC,many,TRBJ2-7,NA,TRBV11-2
CSARVTSSYEQYF,TGCAGTGCTAGAGTCACCAGCTCCTACGAGCAGTACTTC,many,TRBJ2-7,NA,TRBV20-1
CASSSYGQGDTISTDTQYF,TGTGCCAGCAGCTCGTACGGACAGGGGGATACTATTAGCACAGATACGCAGTATTTT,few,TRBJ2-3,TRBD1,TRBV5-4
CASSWAGSYNEQFF,TGTGCCAGCAGCTGGGCAGGTTCTTACAATGAGCAGTTCTTC,few,TRBJ2-1,NA,TRBV5-4
CSAETPQGGNTEAFF,TGCAGCGCCGAAACCCCCCAGGGCGGGAACACTGAAGCTTTCTTT,few,TRBJ1-1,NA,TRBV29-1
CASSYRQGITYEQYF,TGCGCCAGCAGCTACAGACAGGGAATAACCTACGAGCAGTACTTC,many,TRBJ2-7,TRBD1,TRBV4-1
CSATRDISYEQYF,TGCAGTGCTACCCGGGACATCTCCTACGAGCAGTACTTC,NA,TRBJ2-7,NA,TRBV20-1
CASSLGLGRAGPGTQYF,TGTGCCAGCAGCTTAGGATTGGGCAGGGCAGGCCCCGGGACCCAGTACTTC,NA,TRBJ2-5,NA,TRBV11-2
CAWSLAGAYNEQFF,TGTGCCTGGAGTCTAGCGGGAGCCTACAATGAGCAGTTCTTC,NA,TRBJ2-1,TRBD2,TRBV30
CASSGPIGYTGELFF,TGTGCCAGCAGTGGACCAATTGGCTACACCGGGGAGCTGTTTTTT,NA,TRBJ2-2,NA,TRBV2
CASSPGQGVYTEAFF,TGTGCCAGCAGCCCTGGACAGGGGGTGTACACTGAAGCTTTCTTT,few,TRBJ1-1,TRBD1,TRBV7-9
CAWSTGSEQYF,TGTGCCTGGAGTACAGGGAGTGAGCAGTACTTC,NA,TRBJ2-7,NA,TRBV30
CASSTGLAGFDEQYF,TGCGCCAGCAGCACCGGACTAGCGGGGTTCGACGAGCAGTACTTC,few,TRBJ2-7,TRBD2,TRBV5-1
CASSKTANTEAFF,TGTGCCAGCAGCAAGACAGCGAACACTGAAGCTTTCTTT,many,TRBJ1-1,NA,TRBV7-8
CASSLVGGGSYEQYF,TGTGCCAGCAGTTTAGTCGGGGGGGGCTCCTACGAGCAGTACTTC,few,TRBJ2-7,TRBD2,TRBV27
CATNLRPFGPGSEQYF,TGTGCCACCAATTTGCGCCCTTTTGGACCGGGGAGCGAGCAGTACTTC,NA,TRBJ2-7,NA,TRBV28
CASKTLQFETEAFF,TGTGCCAGCAAAACCCTCCAGTTTGAGACTGAAGCTTTCTTT,few,TRBJ1-1,NA,TRBV28
CASSWTHTGQGAYEQYF,TGCGCCAGCAGCTGGACCCACACTGGACAGGGAGCGTACGAGCAGTACTTC,NA,TRBJ2-7,TRBD1,TRBV5-1
CASSQDLSGSTDTQYF,TGTGCCAGCAGCCAAGATCTTAGCGGGAGTACAGATACGCAGTATTTT,few,TRBJ2-3,TRBD2,TRBV4-2
CASSPSGKYTEAFF,TGTGCCAGCAGCCCCTCGGGGAAGTACACCGAAGCTTTCTTT,few,TRBJ1-1,NA,TRBV7-9
CSARTGGSYEQYF,TGCAGTGCTCGGACAGGGGGCTCCTACGAGCAGTACTTC,NA,TRBJ2-7,TRBD1,TRBV20-1
CASSPGFGGWYGYTF,TGTGCCAGCAGCCCGGGATTTGGAGGGTGGTATGGCTACACCTTC,many,TRBJ1-2,NA,TRBV3-1